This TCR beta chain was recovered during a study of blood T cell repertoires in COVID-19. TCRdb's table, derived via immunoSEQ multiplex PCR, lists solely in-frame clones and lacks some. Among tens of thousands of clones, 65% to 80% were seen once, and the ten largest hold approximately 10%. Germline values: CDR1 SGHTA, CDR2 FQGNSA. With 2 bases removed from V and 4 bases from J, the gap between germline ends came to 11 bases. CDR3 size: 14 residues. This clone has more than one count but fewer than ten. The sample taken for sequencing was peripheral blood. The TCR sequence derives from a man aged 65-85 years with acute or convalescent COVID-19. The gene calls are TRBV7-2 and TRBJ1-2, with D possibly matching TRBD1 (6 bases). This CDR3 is CASSLSGALYGYTF. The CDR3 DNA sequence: TGTGCCAGCAGCTTATCAGGGGCCCTCTATGGCTACACCTTC.